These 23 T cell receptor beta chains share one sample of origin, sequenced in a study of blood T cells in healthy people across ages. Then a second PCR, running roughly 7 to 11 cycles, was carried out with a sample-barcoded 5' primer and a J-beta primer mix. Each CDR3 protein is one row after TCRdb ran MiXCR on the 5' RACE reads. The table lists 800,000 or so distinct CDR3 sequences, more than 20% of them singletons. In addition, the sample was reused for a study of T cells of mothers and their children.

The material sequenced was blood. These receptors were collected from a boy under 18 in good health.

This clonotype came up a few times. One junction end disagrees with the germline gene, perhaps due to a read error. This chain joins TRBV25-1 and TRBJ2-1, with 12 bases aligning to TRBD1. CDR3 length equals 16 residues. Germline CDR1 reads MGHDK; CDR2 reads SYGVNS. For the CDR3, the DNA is TGCGCCAGCAGTGGCCAGGGACAGGGGGCATTGAATGAGCAGTTCTTC. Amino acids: CASSGQGQGALNEQFF.

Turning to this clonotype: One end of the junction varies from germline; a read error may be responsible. For the CDR3, the DNA is TGTGCCGGCAGCCCTGGGACTAGCGGACAAGAGACCCAGTACTTC. It encodes CAGSPGTSGQETQYF. The chain recombines TRBV14 with TRBJ2-5; 11 bases are a match to TRBD2. Germline-derived CDR1 and CDR2 are SGHDN and FVKESK. CDR3 length: 15 amino acids.

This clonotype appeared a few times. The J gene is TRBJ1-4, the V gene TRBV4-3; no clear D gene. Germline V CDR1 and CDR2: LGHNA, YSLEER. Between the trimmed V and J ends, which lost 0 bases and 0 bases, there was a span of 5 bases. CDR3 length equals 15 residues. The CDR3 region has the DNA TGCGCCAGCAGCCAAGAGGGTTCAACTAATGAAAAACTGTTTTTT. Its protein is CASSQEGSTNEKLFF.

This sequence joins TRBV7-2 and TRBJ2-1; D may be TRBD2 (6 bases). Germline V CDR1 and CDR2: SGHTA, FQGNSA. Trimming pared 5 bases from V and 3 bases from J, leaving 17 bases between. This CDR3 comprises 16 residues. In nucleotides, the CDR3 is TGTGCCAGCAGCCCTCTCGGGGGTGGAAGCTACAATGAGCAGTTCTTC. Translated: CASSPLGGGSYNEQFF. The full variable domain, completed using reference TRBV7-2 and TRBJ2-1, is GAGVSQSPSNKVTEKGKDVELRCDPISGHTALYWYRQSLGQGLEFLIYFQGNSAPDKSGLPSDRFSAERTGGSVSTLTIQRTQQEDSAVYLCASSPLGGGSYNEQFFGPGTRLTVL.

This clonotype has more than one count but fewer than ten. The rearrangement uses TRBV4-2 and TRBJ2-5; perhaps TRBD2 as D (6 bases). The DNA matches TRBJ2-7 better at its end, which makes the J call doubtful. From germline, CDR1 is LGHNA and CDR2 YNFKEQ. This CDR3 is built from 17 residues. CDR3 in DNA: TGTGCCAGCAGCCAAGGACCCGTTTCGGGAGATCTCTACGAGCAGTACTTC. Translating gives CASSQGPVSGDLYEQYF.

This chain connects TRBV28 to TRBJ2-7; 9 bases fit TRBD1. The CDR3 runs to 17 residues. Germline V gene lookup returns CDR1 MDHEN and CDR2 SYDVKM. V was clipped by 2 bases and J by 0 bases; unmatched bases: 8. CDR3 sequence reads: CASSLKVGQGSSYEQYF. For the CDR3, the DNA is TGTGCCAGCAGTTTAAAGGTCGGACAGGGGAGCTCCTACGAGCAGTACTTC.

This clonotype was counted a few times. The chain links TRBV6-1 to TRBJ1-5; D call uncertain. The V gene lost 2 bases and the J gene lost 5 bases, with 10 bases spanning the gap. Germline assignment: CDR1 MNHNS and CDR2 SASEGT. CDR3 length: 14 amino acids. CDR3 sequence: CASSEITWDQPQHF. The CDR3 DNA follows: TGTGCCAGCAGTGAAATTACCTGGGATCAGCCCCAGCATTTT.

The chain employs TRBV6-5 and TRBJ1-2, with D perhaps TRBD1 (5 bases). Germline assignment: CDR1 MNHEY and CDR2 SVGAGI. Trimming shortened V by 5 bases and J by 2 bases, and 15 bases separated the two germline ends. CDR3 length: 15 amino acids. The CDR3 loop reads CASSRLGVANYGYTF. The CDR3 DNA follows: TGTGCCAGCAGTAGGCTGGGGGTGGCAAACTATGGCTACACCTTC.

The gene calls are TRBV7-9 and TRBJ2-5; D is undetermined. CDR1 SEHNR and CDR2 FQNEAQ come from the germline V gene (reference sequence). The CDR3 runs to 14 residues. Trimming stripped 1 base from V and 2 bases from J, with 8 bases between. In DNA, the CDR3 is TGTGCCAGCAGCTTAGTCAGCAAACAAGAGACCCAGTACTTC. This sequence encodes CASSLVSKQETQYF.

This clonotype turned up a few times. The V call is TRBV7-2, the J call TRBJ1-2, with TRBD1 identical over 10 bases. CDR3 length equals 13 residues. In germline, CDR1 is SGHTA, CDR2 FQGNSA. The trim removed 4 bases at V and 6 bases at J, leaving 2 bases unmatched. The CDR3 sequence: CASSSTGGNGYTF. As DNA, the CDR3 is TGTGCCAGCAGCTCGACAGGGGGCAATGGCTACACCTTC.

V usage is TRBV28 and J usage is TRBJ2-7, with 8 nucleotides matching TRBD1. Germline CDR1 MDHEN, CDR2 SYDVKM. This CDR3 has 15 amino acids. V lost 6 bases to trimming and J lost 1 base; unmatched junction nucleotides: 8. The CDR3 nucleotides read TGTGCCAGCAGGGGAAGGGACAGGAGGTCCTACGAGCAGTACTTC. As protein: CASRGRDRRSYEQYF.

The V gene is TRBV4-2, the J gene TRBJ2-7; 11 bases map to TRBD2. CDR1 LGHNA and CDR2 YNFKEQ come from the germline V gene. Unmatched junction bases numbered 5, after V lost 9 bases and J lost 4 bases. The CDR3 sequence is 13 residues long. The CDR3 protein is CASGLAGVYEQYF. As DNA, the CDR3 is TGTGCCAGTGGACTAGCGGGCGTTTACGAGCAGTACTTC.

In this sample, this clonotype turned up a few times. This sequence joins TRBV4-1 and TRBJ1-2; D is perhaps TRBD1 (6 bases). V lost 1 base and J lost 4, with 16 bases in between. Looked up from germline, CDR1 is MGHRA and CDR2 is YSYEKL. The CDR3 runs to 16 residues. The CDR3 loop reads CASSQVDPGQSYGYTF. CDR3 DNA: TGCGCCAGCAGCCAAGTCGATCCGGGACAAAGCTATGGCTACACCTTC.

CDR3 sequence: CASSEATGPDTQYF. CDR3 in DNA: TGTGCCAGCAGTGAAGCGACAGGGCCAGATACGCAGTATTTT. The V call is TRBV2, the J call TRBJ2-3, with 7 positions matching TRBD1. Looked up from germline, CDR1 is SNHLY and CDR2 is FYNNEI. J gave up 4 bases and V 0 bases, and 1 base lay outside the gene matches. The CDR3 spans 14 residues.

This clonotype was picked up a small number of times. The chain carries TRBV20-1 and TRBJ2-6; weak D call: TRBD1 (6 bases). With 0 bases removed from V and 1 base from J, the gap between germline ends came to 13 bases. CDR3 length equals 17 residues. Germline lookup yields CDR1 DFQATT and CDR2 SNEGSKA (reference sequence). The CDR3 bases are TGCAGTGCTAGAGAAGAGGGGGAAACTTCTGGGGCCAACGTCCTGACTTTC. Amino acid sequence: CSAREEGETSGANVLTF.

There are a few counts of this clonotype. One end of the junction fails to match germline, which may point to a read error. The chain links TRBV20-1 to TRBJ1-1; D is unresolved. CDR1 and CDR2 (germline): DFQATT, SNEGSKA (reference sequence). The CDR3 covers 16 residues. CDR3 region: CSSSLPKAKSYTEAFF. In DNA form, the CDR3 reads TGCAGTTCTAGCCTACCTAAAGCCAAGTCCTACACTGAAGCTTTCTTT.

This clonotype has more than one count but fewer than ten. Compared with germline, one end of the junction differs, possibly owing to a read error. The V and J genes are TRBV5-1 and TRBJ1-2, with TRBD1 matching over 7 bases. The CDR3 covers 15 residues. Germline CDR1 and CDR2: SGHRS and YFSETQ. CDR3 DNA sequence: TGCGCCGGCAGCTTCCGACAGGGTGCATCGTTTGGCTACACCTTC. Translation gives CAGSFRQGASFGYTF.

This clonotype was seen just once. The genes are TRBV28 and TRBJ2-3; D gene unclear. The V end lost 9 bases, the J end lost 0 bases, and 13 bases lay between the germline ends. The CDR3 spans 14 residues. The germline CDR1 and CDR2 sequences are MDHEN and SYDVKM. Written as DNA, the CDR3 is TGTGCCAGTGGAAAGAGAGCTAGCACAGATACGCAGTATTTT. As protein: CASGKRASTDTQYF.

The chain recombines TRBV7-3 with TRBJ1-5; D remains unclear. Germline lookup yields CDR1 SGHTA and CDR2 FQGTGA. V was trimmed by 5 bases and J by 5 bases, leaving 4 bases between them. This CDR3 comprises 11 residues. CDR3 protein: CASSAHQPQHF. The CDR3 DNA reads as TGTGCCAGCAGCGCCCATCAGCCCCAGCATTTT.

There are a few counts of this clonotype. The chain's CDR3 is CASSYVQGAGNTIYF. DNA of the CDR3: TGTGCCAGCAGTTACGTCCAGGGGGCTGGAAACACCATATATTTT. This chain uses TRBV6-6 with TRBJ1-3; 7 nucleotides match TRBD1. The CDR3 has 15 residues. Unmatched junction bases numbered 3, after V lost 2 bases and J lost 2 bases. Germline CDR1 is MNHNY and CDR2 is SVGAGI (reference sequence).

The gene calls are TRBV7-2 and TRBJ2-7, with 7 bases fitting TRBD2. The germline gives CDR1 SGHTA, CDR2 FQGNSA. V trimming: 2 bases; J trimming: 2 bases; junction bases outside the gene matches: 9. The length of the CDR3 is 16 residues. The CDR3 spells CASSLRLLGGAYEQYF. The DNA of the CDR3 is TGTGCCAGCAGCTTACGACTTTTGGGAGGGGCCTACGAGCAGTACTTC.

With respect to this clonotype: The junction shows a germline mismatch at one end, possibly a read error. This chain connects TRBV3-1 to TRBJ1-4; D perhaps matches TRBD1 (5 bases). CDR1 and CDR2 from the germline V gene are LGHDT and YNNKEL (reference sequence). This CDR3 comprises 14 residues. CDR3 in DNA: TGTGCCAGCAACCAACGGGGCAGGAGTGAAAAACTGTTTTTT. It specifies CASNQRGRSEKLFF.

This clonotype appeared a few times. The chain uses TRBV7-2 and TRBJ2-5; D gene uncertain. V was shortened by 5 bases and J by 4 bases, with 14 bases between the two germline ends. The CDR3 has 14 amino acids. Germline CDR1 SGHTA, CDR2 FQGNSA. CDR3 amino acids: CASSPLGSGETQYF. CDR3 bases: TGTGCCAGCAGCCCTCTTGGATCGGGAGAGACCCAGTACTTC.